The present T cell receptor beta chain was sequenced within a study of a mutant IDH1 vaccine in newly diagnosed glioma. About the study: The vaccination schedule gave patients eight doses in weeks 1, 3, 5, 7, 11, 15, 19 and 23.

This clone was seen a handful of times. Its target is unknown. The CDR3 contains 14 residues. V dropped 8 bases and J dropped 0 bases, with 11 bases sitting between them. Germline values: CDR1 ENHRY, CDR2 SYGVKD. Described time point: week 5, during vaccination. Each dose delivered 300 ug of mutant IDH1 20-mer peptide subcutaneously with imiquimod. The method was immunoSEQ multiplex PCR; TCRdb's version includes in-frame clones alone and lacks a portion of them. The repertoire holds around 56,000 clones, with 70% to 85% as singletons. The source material was PBMCs, sampled from a glioma patient whose treatment included an IDH1 peptide vaccine. The clonotype was recovered from a woman younger than 35 with glioma. Some clones in this sample may be carry-over from other donors' samples. The rearrangement uses TRBV10-3 and TRBJ1-3, with D unclear. CDR3 sequence (DNA): TGTGCCATCGTAAGAGAGAGCTCTGGAAACACCATATATTTT. Protein product: CAIVRESSGNTIYF.